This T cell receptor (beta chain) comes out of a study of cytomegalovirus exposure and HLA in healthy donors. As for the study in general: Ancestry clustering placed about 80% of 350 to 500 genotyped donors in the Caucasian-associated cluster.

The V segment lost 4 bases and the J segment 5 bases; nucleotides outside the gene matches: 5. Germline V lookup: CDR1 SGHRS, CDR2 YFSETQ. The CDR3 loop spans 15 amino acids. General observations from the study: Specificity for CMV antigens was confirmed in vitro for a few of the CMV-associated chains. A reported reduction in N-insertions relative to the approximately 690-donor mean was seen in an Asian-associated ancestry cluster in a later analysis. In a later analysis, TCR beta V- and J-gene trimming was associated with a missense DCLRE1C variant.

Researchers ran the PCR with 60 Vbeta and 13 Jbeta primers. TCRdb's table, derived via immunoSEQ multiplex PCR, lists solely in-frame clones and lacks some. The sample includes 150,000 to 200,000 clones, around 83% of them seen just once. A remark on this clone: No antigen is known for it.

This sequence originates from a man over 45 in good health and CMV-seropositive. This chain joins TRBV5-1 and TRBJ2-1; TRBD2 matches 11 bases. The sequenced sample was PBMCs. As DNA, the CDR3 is TGCGCCAGCAGCCCTAGCGGGAGGTCCCACAATGAGCAGTTCTTC. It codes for CASSPSGRSHNEQFF. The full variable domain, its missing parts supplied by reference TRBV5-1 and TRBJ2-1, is KAGVTQTPRYLIKTRGQQVTLSCSPISGHRSVSWYQQTPGQGLQFLFEYFSETQRNKGNFPGRFSGRQFSNSRSEMNVSTLELGDSALYLCASSPSGRSHNEQFFGPGTRLTVL.